A selection of T cell receptor beta chains follows, all from one sample in a study of blood T cell repertoires in COVID-19. Using immunoSEQ multiplex PCR, the repertoire was profiled, and TCRdb retains in-frame clones only, with some absent. Among approximately 98,000 clones listed, 88% were seen once. Sequencing was carried out using peripheral blood. These receptors were collected from a human donor in a cohort sampled during active COVID-19. CDR3s include the opening cysteine and the closing phenylalanine or tryptophan. A D gene is named only where the DNA matches it firmly. A row's size may be missing; if present it is once, few, many or a size class.

J gene: TRBJ2-5
clone size: -
D gene: -
V gene: TRBV11-2
CDR3 protein: CASSFGSKGPQETQYF
CDR3 DNA: TGTGCCAGCAGCTTCGGAAGTAAGGGGCCACAAGAGACCCAGTACTTC

J gene: TRBJ1-4
clone size: once
D gene: TRBD1
V gene: TRBV6-5
CDR3 protein: CASRGTVEEKLFF
CDR3 DNA: TGTGCCAGTCGAGGGACAGTGGAGGAAAAACTGTTTTTT

J gene: TRBJ2-2
clone size: -
D gene: -
V gene: TRBV19
CDR3 protein: CASSRAVGGLITGAGELFF
CDR3 DNA: TGTGCCAGTAGCCGGGCCGTCGGGGGGCTCATCACTGGCGCCGGGGAGCTGTTTTTT

J gene: TRBJ1-1
clone size: -
D gene: TRBD1
V gene: TRBV4-1
CDR3 protein: CASSQGQGADTEAFF
CDR3 DNA: TGCGCCAGCAGCCAAGGCCAGGGGGCAGACACTGAAGCTTTCTTT

J gene: TRBJ1-3
clone size: -
D gene: -
V gene: TRBV27
CDR3 protein: CASSKQGRGNTIYF
CDR3 DNA: TGTGCCAGCAGTAAACAGGGCCGGGGAAACACCATATATTTT

J gene: TRBJ1-2
clone size: -
D gene: TRBD1
V gene: TRBV12-5
CDR3 protein: CASGLVGPRGIDGYTF
CDR3 DNA: TGTGCTAGTGGTTTGGTAGGCCCCAGGGGGATTGATGGCTACACCTTC

J gene: TRBJ1-6
clone size: -
D gene: TRBD1
V gene: TRBV30
CDR3 protein: CAWSQTGGSSPLHF
CDR3 DNA: TGTGCCTGGAGTCAGACAGGGGGGTCTTCACCCCTCCACTTT

J gene: TRBJ1-6
clone size: few
D gene: -
V gene: TRBV27
CDR3 protein: CASSFRWRGPLHF
CDR3 DNA: TGTGCCAGCAGTTTCCGGTGGAGGGGCCCCCTCCACTTT

J gene: TRBJ1-5
clone size: -
D gene: -
V gene: TRBV19
CDR3 protein: CASSFGGAVSNQPQHF
CDR3 DNA: TGTGCCAGTAGTTTCGGGGGGGCGGTTAGCAATCAGCCCCAGCATTTT

J gene: TRBJ2-1
clone size: -
D gene: TRBD2
V gene: TRBV5-5
CDR3 protein: CASSLSVGSGRINEQFF
CDR3 DNA: TGTGCCAGCAGCTTGTCCGTAGGTAGCGGGAGGATCAATGAGCAGTTCTTC

J gene: TRBJ2-3
clone size: -
D gene: TRBD2
V gene: TRBV5-1
CDR3 protein: CASSLEMGGRGLAGNADTQYF
CDR3 DNA: TGCGCCAGCAGCTTGGAAATGGGAGGCAGGGGTCTAGCGGGAAACGCAGATACGCAGTATTTT

J gene: TRBJ1-4
clone size: -
D gene: -
V gene: TRBV7-9
CDR3 protein: CASPAARGKFEKLFF
CDR3 DNA: TGTGCCAGCCCGGCGGCCAGGGGCAAGTTTGAAAAACTGTTTTTT

J gene: TRBJ1-1
clone size: medium-sized
D gene: TRBD1
V gene: TRBV2
CDR3 protein: CASRVTGSTEAFF
CDR3 DNA: TGTGCCAGCAGGGTGACAGGGAGCACTGAAGCTTTCTTT

J gene: TRBJ2-1
clone size: -
D gene: -
V gene: TRBV6-5
CDR3 protein: CASSSGWDEQFF
CDR3 DNA: TGTGCCAGCAGTTCCGGGTGGGATGAGCAGTTCTTC

J gene: TRBJ2-3
clone size: -
D gene: TRBD1
V gene: TRBV4-1
CDR3 protein: CASSHSGQDTDTQYF
CDR3 DNA: TGCGCCAGCAGCCACAGCGGACAGGACACAGATACGCAGTATTTT

J gene: TRBJ2-7
clone size: -
D gene: -
V gene: TRBV13
CDR3 protein: CASSLEGSGYRF
CDR3 DNA: TGTGCCAGCAGCTTAGAAGGCAGCGGTTACCGCTTC

J gene: TRBJ2-7
clone size: -
D gene: -
V gene: TRBV27
CDR3 protein: CASSPSAISGEQYF
CDR3 DNA: TGTGCCAGCAGTCCCTCTGCCATATCGGGGGAGCAGTACTTC

J gene: TRBJ1-2
clone size: -
D gene: TRBD1
V gene: TRBV6-5
CDR3 protein: CASSLQGAYGYTF
CDR3 DNA: TGTGCCAGCAGCTTACAGGGGGCCTATGGCTACACCTTC

J gene: TRBJ2-7
clone size: -
D gene: -
V gene: TRBV5-1
CDR3 protein: CASSFRDSDYEQYF
CDR3 DNA: TGCGCCAGCAGCTTCCGGGACTCGGACTACGAGCAGTACTTC

J gene: TRBJ1-2
clone size: -
D gene: -
V gene: TRBV28
CDR3 protein: CASSLGGVGNYGYTF
CDR3 DNA: TGTGCCAGCAGCCTGGGGGGGGTGGGAAACTATGGCTACACCTTC

J gene: TRBJ1-6
clone size: -
D gene: -
V gene: TRBV12-3/TRBV12-4
CDR3 protein: CASSDRNNSPLHF
CDR3 DNA: TGTGCCAGCAGTGACAGAAATAATTCACCCCTCCACTTT

J gene: TRBJ1-4
clone size: few
D gene: TRBD1
V gene: TRBV25-1
CDR3 protein: CASSGQGNRATNEKLFF
CDR3 DNA: TGTGCCAGCAGTGGACAGGGGAATAGGGCAACTAATGAAAAACTGTTTTTT

J gene: TRBJ2-3
clone size: -
D gene: TRBD2
V gene: TRBV4-1
CDR3 protein: CASSQDSGGGWIDTQYF
CDR3 DNA: TGCGCCAGCAGCCAAGATTCCGGGGGGGGATGGATAGATACGCAGTATTTT

J gene: TRBJ2-1
clone size: -
D gene: TRBD2
V gene: TRBV11-3
CDR3 protein: CASSSGLAGGGQFF
CDR3 DNA: TGTGCCAGCAGCTCCGGACTAGCGGGAGGAGGGCAGTTCTTC

J gene: TRBJ1-4
clone size: -
D gene: -
V gene: TRBV4-1
CDR3 protein: CASSQDPATNEKLFF
CDR3 DNA: TGCGCCAGCAGCCAAGATCCGGCAACTAATGAAAAACTGTTTTTT

J gene: TRBJ1-1
clone size: -
D gene: -
V gene: TRBV28
CDR3 protein: CASSPPGRTEAFF
CDR3 DNA: TGTGCCAGCAGTCCTCCGGGAAGAACTGAAGCTTTCTTT

J gene: TRBJ2-2
clone size: -
D gene: TRBD2
V gene: TRBV9
CDR3 protein: CASSVVPLAGGQNTGELFF
CDR3 DNA: TGTGCCAGCAGCGTAGTCCCACTAGCGGGGGGCCAGAACACCGGGGAGCTGTTTTTT

J gene: TRBJ2-2
clone size: -
D gene: -
V gene: TRBV9
CDR3 protein: CASSPLVRAGELFF
CDR3 DNA: TGTGCCAGCAGCCCCCTAGTTCGGGCCGGGGAGCTGTTTTTT

J gene: TRBJ1-5
clone size: -
D gene: -
V gene: TRBV28
CDR3 protein: CASSLFPHSNQPQHF
CDR3 DNA: TGTGCCAGCAGTTTATTTCCCCATAGCAATCAGCCCCAGCATTTT

J gene: TRBJ1-1
clone size: -
D gene: -
V gene: TRBV27
CDR3 protein: CASAYSPVGEAFF
CDR3 DNA: TGTGCCAGCGCTTACTCGCCCGTCGGGGAAGCTTTCTTT

J gene: TRBJ1-6
clone size: -
D gene: -
V gene: TRBV27
CDR3 protein: CASRAGTYNSPLHF
CDR3 DNA: TGTGCCAGCAGGGCCGGGACCTATAATTCACCCCTCCACTTT

J gene: TRBJ2-1
clone size: -
D gene: -
V gene: TRBV7-9
CDR3 protein: CASSLAWGQSSYNEQFF
CDR3 DNA: TGTGCCAGCAGCTTAGCATGGGGGCAGAGCTCCTACAATGAGCAGTTCTTC

J gene: TRBJ1-5
clone size: -
D gene: TRBD1
V gene: TRBV28
CDR3 protein: CASRETGPPNQPQHF
CDR3 DNA: TGTGCCAGCAGAGAGACAGGGCCCCCAAATCAGCCCCAGCATTTT

J gene: TRBJ2-1
clone size: -
D gene: -
V gene: TRBV12-3/TRBV12-4
CDR3 protein: CASSLGGLEQFF
CDR3 DNA: TGTGCCAGCAGTTTAGGCGGGCTTGAGCAGTTCTTC

J gene: TRBJ1-1
clone size: once
D gene: -
V gene: TRBV5-6
CDR3 protein: CASSLRVTRAATEAFF
CDR3 DNA: TGTGCCAGCAGCTTGCGGGTGACCAGGGCGGCCACTGAAGCTTTCTTT

J gene: TRBJ1-3
clone size: few
D gene: -
V gene: TRBV10-3
CDR3 protein: CAAQGFGNTIYF
CDR3 DNA: TGTGCCGCCCAGGGATTTGGAAACACCATATATTTT

J gene: TRBJ2-1
clone size: -
D gene: -
V gene: TRBV5-1
CDR3 protein: CASSLHQASHEQFF
CDR3 DNA: TGCGCCAGCAGCTTACATCAAGCGTCCCATGAGCAGTTCTTC

J gene: TRBJ1-1
clone size: -
D gene: -
V gene: TRBV25-1
CDR3 protein: CASSWTGEAFF
CDR3 DNA: TGTGCCAGCAGTTGGACGGGGGAAGCTTTCTTT

J gene: TRBJ2-3
clone size: -
D gene: -
V gene: TRBV6-2/TRBV6-3
CDR3 protein: CASSYTTETTDTQYF
CDR3 DNA: TGTGCCAGCAGTTACACGACAGAGACCACAGATACGCAGTATTTT

J gene: TRBJ1-2
clone size: -
D gene: -
V gene: TRBV15
CDR3 protein: CATSRAGQNGYTF
CDR3 DNA: TGTGCCACCAGCAGAGCAGGGCAAAATGGCTACACCTTC

J gene: TRBJ1-1
clone size: -
D gene: -
V gene: TRBV19
CDR3 protein: CASSRQGNTEAFF
CDR3 DNA: TGTGCCAGTAGTAGGCAGGGCAACACTGAAGCTTTCTTT

J gene: TRBJ2-7
clone size: -
D gene: TRBD1
V gene: TRBV29-1
CDR3 protein: CSVGDRGSAYEQYF
CDR3 DNA: TGCAGCGTTGGTGACAGGGGGTCCGCCTACGAGCAGTACTTC

J gene: TRBJ2-2
clone size: -
D gene: TRBD2
V gene: TRBV9
CDR3 protein: CASSPGLAGTGELFF
CDR3 DNA: TGTGCCAGCAGCCCAGGACTAGCGGGGACCGGGGAGCTGTTTTTT

J gene: TRBJ2-1
clone size: -
D gene: TRBD2
V gene: TRBV24-1
CDR3 protein: CATSDPSGGASYNEQFF
CDR3 DNA: TGTGCCACCAGTGACCCTAGCGGGGGGGCATCCTACAATGAGCAGTTCTTC

J gene: TRBJ1-6
clone size: -
D gene: -
V gene: TRBV5-6
CDR3 protein: CASSWRSEIPANSPLHF
CDR3 DNA: TGTGCCAGCAGCTGGAGGTCAGAGATTCCTGCTAATTCACCCCTCCACTTT

J gene: TRBJ2-7
clone size: -
D gene: -
V gene: TRBV23-1
CDR3 protein: CASSQSGHSCSSCEQYF
CDR3 DNA: TGCGCCAGCAGTCAATCGGGACACTCCTGCTCCTCTTGCGAGCAGTACTTC

J gene: TRBJ1-1
clone size: -
D gene: -
V gene: TRBV6-1
CDR3 protein: CASSDPGEAFF
CDR3 DNA: TGTGCCAGCAGTGATCCAGGCGAAGCTTTCTTT

J gene: TRBJ2-7
clone size: -
D gene: TRBD1
V gene: TRBV7-3
CDR3 protein: CASSLSPLDRQPYEQYF
CDR3 DNA: TGTGCCAGCAGTTTAAGCCCGCTGGACAGGCAACCCTACGAGCAGTACTTC

J gene: TRBJ2-2
clone size: once
D gene: -
V gene: TRBV19
CDR3 protein: CASMERGWAGELFF
CDR3 DNA: TGTGCCAGTATGGAAAGGGGTTGGGCCGGGGAGCTGTTTTTT

J gene: TRBJ1-3
clone size: -
D gene: -
V gene: TRBV10-3
CDR3 protein: CAISPRLDSSGNTIYF
CDR3 DNA: TGTGCCATCAGTCCCCGTCTGGACAGCTCTGGAAACACCATATATTTT

J gene: TRBJ2-7
clone size: -
D gene: -
V gene: TRBV29-1
CDR3 protein: CSVAGVNEQYF
CDR3 DNA: TGCAGCGTTGCAGGGGTGAACGAGCAGTACTTC

J gene: TRBJ2-1
clone size: -
D gene: TRBD1
V gene: TRBV6-5
CDR3 protein: CASRIGQGYNEQFF
CDR3 DNA: TGTGCCAGCAGAATTGGACAGGGCTACAATGAGCAGTTCTTC

J gene: TRBJ1-1
clone size: -
D gene: TRBD1
V gene: TRBV19
CDR3 protein: CASSSGQGGYTEAFF
CDR3 DNA: TGTGCCAGTAGTTCCGGACAGGGGGGGTACACTGAAGCTTTCTTT

J gene: TRBJ1-1
clone size: -
D gene: TRBD1
V gene: TRBV11-2
CDR3 protein: CASSFYRQGAEAFF
CDR3 DNA: TGTGCCAGCAGCTTTTATCGACAGGGTGCTGAAGCTTTCTTT

J gene: TRBJ2-3
clone size: once
D gene: TRBD2
V gene: TRBV4-1
CDR3 protein: CASSQQGLAAVTDTQYF
CDR3 DNA: TGCGCCAGCAGCCAACAGGGACTAGCGGCTGTCACAGATACGCAGTATTTT

J gene: TRBJ1-5
clone size: -
D gene: -
V gene: TRBV6-5
CDR3 protein: CASSYSSRGLQPQHF
CDR3 DNA: TGTGCCAGCAGTTATTCATCACGAGGACTTCAGCCCCAGCATTTT

J gene: TRBJ1-1
clone size: -
D gene: TRBD1
V gene: TRBV11-2
CDR3 protein: CASRITGGTEAFF
CDR3 DNA: TGTGCCAGCAGGATAACAGGGGGCACTGAAGCTTTCTTT

J gene: TRBJ2-1
clone size: -
D gene: TRBD2
V gene: TRBV18
CDR3 protein: CASSPPPGTSGRVYNEQFF
CDR3 DNA: TGTGCCAGCTCACCACCCCCCGGGACTAGCGGGAGGGTTTACAATGAGCAGTTCTTC

J gene: TRBJ1-4
clone size: -
D gene: TRBD1
V gene: TRBV5-5
CDR3 protein: CASSSWTGSNEKLFF
CDR3 DNA: TGTGCCAGCAGCTCCTGGACAGGGTCGAATGAAAAACTGTTTTTT